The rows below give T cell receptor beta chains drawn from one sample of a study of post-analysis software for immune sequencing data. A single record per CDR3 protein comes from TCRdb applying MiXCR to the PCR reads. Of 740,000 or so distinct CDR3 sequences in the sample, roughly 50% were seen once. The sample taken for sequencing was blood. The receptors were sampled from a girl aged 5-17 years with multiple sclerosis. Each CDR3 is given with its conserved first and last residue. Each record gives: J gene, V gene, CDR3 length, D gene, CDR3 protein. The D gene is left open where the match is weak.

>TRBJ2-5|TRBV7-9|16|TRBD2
CASTLSETSGYNEQYF
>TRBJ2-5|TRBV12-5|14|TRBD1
CASGRDSNQETQYF
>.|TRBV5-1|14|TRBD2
CASSNGGYPKTQYF
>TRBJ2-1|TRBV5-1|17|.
CASTPGMGPSSYNEQFF
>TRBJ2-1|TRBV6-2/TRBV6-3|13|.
CASTGHLHNEQFF
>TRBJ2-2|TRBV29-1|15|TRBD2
CSVASGSGNTGELFF
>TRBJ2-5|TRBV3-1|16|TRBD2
CASSLGTSGSHGRQYF
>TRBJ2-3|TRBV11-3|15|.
CASSISSGGADTQYF
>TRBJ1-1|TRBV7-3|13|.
CATLGGGITEAFF
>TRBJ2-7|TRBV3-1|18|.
CASSQEAWDEGGSYEQYF
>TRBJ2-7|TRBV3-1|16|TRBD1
CASSQGTGAISYEQYF
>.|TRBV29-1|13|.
CSVEGYREGEQYF
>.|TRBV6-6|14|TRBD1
CASRLQGGAETQYF
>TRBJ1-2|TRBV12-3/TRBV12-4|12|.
CASSLYDYGYTF
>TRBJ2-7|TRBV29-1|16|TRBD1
CSVVGSTGAKVDEQYF
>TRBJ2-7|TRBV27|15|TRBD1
CASSGPGTGFYEQYF
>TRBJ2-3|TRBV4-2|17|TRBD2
CASSQDRSGLAGDTQYF
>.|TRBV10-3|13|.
CAIRGDRVYEQYF
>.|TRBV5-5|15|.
CASSLASGSHYEQYF
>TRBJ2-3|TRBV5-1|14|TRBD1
CASSLVRQGDTQYF
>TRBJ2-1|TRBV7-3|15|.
CASSSRPDRTDEQFF
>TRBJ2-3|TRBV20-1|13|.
CSARLRGTDTQYF
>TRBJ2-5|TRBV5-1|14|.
CASSFRLSKETQYF
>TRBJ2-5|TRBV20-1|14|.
CSTRDAARQETQYF
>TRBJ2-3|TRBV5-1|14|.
CATQLDLGTDTQYF
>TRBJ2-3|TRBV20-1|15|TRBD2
CSAPLPGGRSDTQYF
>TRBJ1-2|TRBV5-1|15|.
CASSPTSGYSYGYTF
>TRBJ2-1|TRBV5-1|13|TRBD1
CASTGTDYNEQFF
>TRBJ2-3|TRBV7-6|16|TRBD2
CASSPLGGATTDTQYF
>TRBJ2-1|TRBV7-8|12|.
CASSLFNNEQFF
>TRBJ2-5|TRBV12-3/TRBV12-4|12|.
CASSDIRRTQYF
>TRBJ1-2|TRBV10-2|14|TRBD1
CASSETGRGHGYTF
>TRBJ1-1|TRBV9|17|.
CASSVAASAGADTEAFF
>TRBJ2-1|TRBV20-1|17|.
CSARDVRRVSSYNEQFF
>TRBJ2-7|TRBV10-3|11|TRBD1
CAIRGGREQYF
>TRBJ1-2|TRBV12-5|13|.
CASGLGGGYGYTF
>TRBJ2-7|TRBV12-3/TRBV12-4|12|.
CASRRDGYEQYF
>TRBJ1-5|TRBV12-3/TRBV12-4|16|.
CASSLEVREGFQPQHF
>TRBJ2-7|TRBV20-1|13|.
CSARTDRSYEQYF
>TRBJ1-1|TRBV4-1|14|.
CASSQGGAGTEAFF
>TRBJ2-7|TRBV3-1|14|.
CASSQDPTLREQYF
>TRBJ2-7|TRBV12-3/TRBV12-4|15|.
CASSHTGERSYEQYF
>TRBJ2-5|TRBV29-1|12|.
CSVGPPGETQYF
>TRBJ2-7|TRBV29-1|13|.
CSVGGQDSYEQYF
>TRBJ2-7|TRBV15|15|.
CATSRGLKGSEQQYF
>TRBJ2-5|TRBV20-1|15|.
CSARDLMRGQETQYF
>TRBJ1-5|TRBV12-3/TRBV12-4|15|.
CASSLESARRQPQHF